Below are 17 T cell receptor beta chains sequenced from a single sample in a study of shared T cell receptors in the human thymus. Produced via immunoSEQ multiplex PCR; TCRdb's table is partial and in-frame only. The sample has hundreds of thousands of clones; more than 75% are singletons. The same sample was also used in a study of human thymus T cells.

The sample consisted of thymocytes. These receptors all stem from a boy in the first two years of life with a congenital heart defect.

The chain combines TRBV6-6 with TRBJ1-2, with TRBD1 matching over 7 bases. Trimming at V came to 7 bases and at J to 4 bases, leaving 9 bases not matched to a gene. CDR3 length: 14 residues. Germline V gene data show CDR1 as MNHNY and CDR2 as SVGAGI (reference sequence). CDR3 loop: CASNGGDRVYGYTF. The CDR3 region has the DNA TGTGCCAGCAACGGGGGAGACAGGGTCTATGGCTACACCTTC.

V is TRBV9 and J is TRBJ1-1, with D possibly being TRBD1 (5 bases). The germline V gene encodes CDR1 SGDLS and CDR2 YYNGEE. The CDR3 is made up of 14 amino acids. Trimming stripped 3 bases from V and 1 base from J, with 10 bases between. The CDR3 DNA reads TGTGCCAGCAGCGATCCAGGGAAGAACACTGAAGCTTTCTTT. It codes for CASSDPGKNTEAFF.

This rearrangement joins TRBV5-4 to TRBJ2-5; D call uncertain. This CDR3 has 12 residues. The germline V gene encodes CDR1 SGHNT and CDR2 YYREEE (reference sequence). Trimming shortened V by 4 bases and J by 4 bases, and 8 bases separated the two germline ends. The CDR3 region has the DNA TGTGCCAGCAGCGGGCTGGGAGAGACCCAGTACTTC. This translates into CASSGLGETQYF.

The V and J genes are TRBV14 and TRBJ2-5, with D perhaps matching TRBD1 (7 bases). CDR3 length: 14 residues. Trimming cost V 4 bases and J 5 bases, with 14 bases left between them. The germline gives CDR1 SGHDN, CDR2 FVKESK. DNA of the CDR3: TGTGCCAGCAGCCGGAGGGGACAGATGGAGACCCAGTACTTC. It codes for CASSRRGQMETQYF.

V is TRBV28 and J is TRBJ1-2; no reliable D call. The CDR3 has 11 residues. Germline CDR1 and CDR2: MDHEN and SYDVKM. V shed 3 bases and J shed 5 bases, with 4 bases lying between them. CDR3 nucleotide sequence: TGTGCCAGCAGTTTTCCATATGGCTACACCTTC. Translation: CASSFPYGYTF.

The CDR3 DNA sequence: TGTGCCAGCAGCTTAGGGGGGCTAGCACGCGGGGAGCTGTTTTTT. Amino acid sequence: CASSLGGLARGELFF. The genes are TRBV7-6 and TRBJ2-2; D possibly corresponds to TRBD1 (6 bases). Germline V lookup: CDR1 SGHVS, CDR2 FNYEAQ. The CDR3 spans 15 residues. Between the trimmed V and J ends, which lost 1 base and 7 bases, there was a span of 13 bases.

This CDR3 reads CASSPAGGPRETQYF. CDR3 DNA sequence: TGCGCCAGCAGCCCAGCGGGAGGGCCGCGAGAGACCCAGTACTTC. The chain recombines TRBV5-1 with TRBJ2-5; 10 nucleotides line up with TRBD2. The CDR3 totals 15 residues. V was clipped by 4 bases and J by 4 bases; unmatched bases: 7. Germline V CDR1 and CDR2: SGHRS, YFSETQ.

V and J are TRBV29-1 and TRBJ2-2; TRBD2 matches at 7 bases. The CDR3 consists of 11 residues. V shed 6 bases and J 6 bases; nucleotides not matched to a gene: 1. Looked up from germline, CDR1 is SQVTM and CDR2 is ANQGSEA. CDR3 sequence (DNA): TGCAGCGTGGGGGGGGCCGGGGAGCTGTTTTTT. Translation gives CSVGGAGELFF.

The CDR3 coding sequence is TGTGCCAGCAGCCAAGAGGCGAAGGGGCTAGATACGCAGTATTTT. This translates into CASSQEAKGLDTQYF. This chain joins TRBV14 and TRBJ2-3; TRBD1 is a possible D gene (5 bases). Germline values: CDR1 SGHDN, CDR2 FVKESK. The CDR3 has 15 amino acids. V shed 0 bases and J shed 5 bases, with 12 bases lying between them.

The chain joins TRBV15 to TRBJ2-6, with D perhaps TRBD1 (5 bases). Trimming shortened V by 1 base and J by 3 bases, and 13 bases separated the two germline ends. The CDR3 totals 17 residues. CDR1 is LNHNV, CDR2 YYDKDF, per germline (reference sequence). Here the CDR3 DNA reads TGTGCCACCAGCAGAGGTCCCAGGGTTAATGGGGCCAACGTCCTGACTTTC. This sequence encodes CATSRGPRVNGANVLTF.

This chain links TRBV29-1 with TRBJ2-3; D perhaps matches TRBD1 (6 bases). Trimming shortened V by 4 bases and J by 0 bases, and 20 bases separated the two germline ends. Germline CDR1 SQVTM, CDR2 ANQGSEA. This CDR3 has 17 residues. CDR3 sequence: CSVGLVAGTNSTDTQYF. As DNA, the CDR3 is TGCAGCGTTGGTCTCGTAGCCGGGACAAATAGCACAGATACGCAGTATTTT.

This chain links TRBV2 with TRBJ1-1, with TRBD1 matching over 7 bases. Trimming at V came to 6 bases and at J to 8 bases, leaving 6 bases not matched to a gene. The CDR3 covers 12 residues. CDR1 SNHLY and CDR2 FYNNEI come from the germline V gene. This CDR3 reads CASRDDRVEAFF. CDR3 bases: TGTGCCAGCAGAGACGACAGGGTGGAAGCTTTCTTT.

The chain carries TRBV10-1 and TRBJ2-1; 11 nucleotides match TRBD2. The germline V gene encodes CDR1 WNHNN and CDR2 SYGVQD (reference sequence). This CDR3 has 15 amino acids. With V trimmed by 3 bases and J by 3 bases, 1 base remained unmatched. This chain's CDR3 is CASSDTSGSYNEQFF. In DNA, the CDR3 is TGCGCCAGCAGTGATACTAGCGGGAGCTACAATGAGCAGTTCTTC.

The rearrangement uses TRBV2 and TRBJ1-6; perhaps TRBD1 as D (6 bases). Germline V gene data show CDR1 as SNHLY and CDR2 as FYNNEI. V was clipped by 7 bases and J by 7 bases, with 23 bases between them. CDR3 length equals 17 residues. CDR3 bases: TGTGCCAGCACCGAAGGGGTCAGGGGCGAGAGAAATTCACCCCTCCACTTT. Translated, it gives CASTEGVRGERNSPLHF.

The chain joins TRBV28 to TRBJ2-4; TRBD1 aligns across 8 bases. CDR1 and CDR2 from the germline V gene are MDHEN and SYDVKM. This CDR3 contains 17 residues. With 2 bases clipped from V and 0 bases from J, the junction kept 6 bases outside the gene matches. CDR3: CASSLEAQGAAKNIQYF. In nucleotides, the CDR3 is TGTGCCAGCAGTTTAGAGGCGCAGGGGGCAGCCAAAAACATTCAGTACTTC. Full variable domain (missing parts from reference TRBV28 and TRBJ2-4): DVKVTQSSRYLVKRTGEKVFLECVQDMDHENMFWYRQDPGLGLRLIYFSYDVKMKEKGDIPEGYSVSREKKERFSLILESASTNQTSMYLCASSLEAQGAAKNIQYFGAGTRLSVL.

This sequence joins TRBV7-8 and TRBJ2-3; D is perhaps TRBD1 (6 bases). Trimming removed 0 bases at V and 3 bases at J, with 7 bases between. CDR3 length equals 14 residues. Germline assignment: CDR1 SGHVS and CDR2 FQNEAQ. CDR3 sequence (DNA): TGTGCCAGCAGCTTAGCGAGGGGGACAGATACGCAGTATTTT. Its translation is CASSLARGTDTQYF.

The rearrangement joins TRBV11-2 to TRBJ2-7; D gene unclear. This CDR3 region has 13 residues. The V gene lost 0 bases and the J gene lost 2 bases, with 5 bases spanning the gap. The germline V gene has CDR1 SGHAT and CDR2 FQNNGV. CDR3 loop: CASSLEFTYEQYF. The DNA of the CDR3 is TGTGCCAGCAGCTTAGAATTCACCTACGAGCAGTACTTC.